This TCR beta chain is from a study of T cell responses to AZD1222 COVID-19 vaccine listed by TCRdb under 2021. For context, the study as a whole: Because spike-specific TCR depth and breadth did not differ between the two schedules, AZD1222 recipients who got a second dose at roughly 4 weeks were pooled with those who got a second dose at roughly 12 weeks. A total of 233 trial participants underwent TCR sequencing, of whom roughly 210 had received two doses of AZD1222 and some 25 had received two doses of the MenACWY control vaccine. Trial participants were enrolled into age subgroups of 18-55, 56-69 and 70-plus years, which contained 148, 28 and 57 TCR-sequenced participants, respectively. General findings and caveats noted by the study authors: Most participants were white British and females outnumbered males, and the authors suggested that clonal diversity may have been underestimated. CD4 TCRs associated with the vaccine covered the entire spike protein, and the dominant responses were in regions 160-218 and 743-854. Epitopes outside the regions mutated in the B.1.351 and B.1.1.7 variants were reportedly recognized by nearly half of the unique spike-specific TCRs. Conclusions about previously exposed vaccinees are limited, since just five to seven AZD1222 recipients were seropositive for SARS-CoV-2 at baseline. After two AZD1222 doses, both the breadth and the depth of spike-specific TCRs were significantly higher than at day 0 and than in MenACWY recipients. In the small 56-69-year group, the increase in depth fell short of significance, most likely because of low power. Because no day 14 peak-response samples were available, repertoires were characterized only after the peak T cell response.

The time point label, read with the paper, signifies: baseline before first vaccination. Vaccinee samples were obtained from the UK trials COV001 and COV002, which included a single-blind randomized controlled phase 2/3 trial of AZD1222 (ChAdOx1 nCoV-19) in healthy adults. For TCRbeta chain sequencing, PBMC samples were collected from trial participants at day 0 and at day 28 after the second dose. The CDR3 regions of human TCRbeta chains were subjected to immunosequencing. The authors' analysis ran thus. TCRs in the repertoires were compared against a reference library of SARS-CoV-2-specific TCRs that had been generated with the MIRA antigen-specificity platform. Breadth was defined as the fraction of unique TCRs that were SARS-CoV-2-associated. Depth was defined as the fraction of total T cells that were SARS-CoV-2-associated. Using the MIRA data, each spike-specific TCR was assigned both to the spike region to which the TCR was reactive and to a CD4 or CD8 class. Log10-transformed breadth and depth values were compared by one-way ANOVA with Sidak's multiple comparisons tests. TCRdb's version of the immuneACCESS table is confined to in-frame rearrangements and falls short of the full clone set. An unresolved V gene accounts for under half of the shortfall where checked; the remainder is of unknown origin. V, J and clone size derive from that table, while D and trimming were established from the DNA sequence. The sample yields some 120,000 clones; roughly nine tenths were counted once. The ten largest clones capture approximately 1.5% of the sample.

Concerning this clone: Its antigen is currently not known. Base qualities are not recorded, but no much larger clone differs from it by a single base.

The germline V gene (reference sequence) provides CDR1 SGHAT and CDR2 FQDESV. From the cysteine up to the phenylalanine, the CDR3 has a length of 14 residues. Only CDR3 DNA is held: 42 bases, read in frame from base 1. V is clipped by 1 base and J by 6 bases, and the sequence between their germline boundaries is 12 bases long. This TCR was recovered from an adult in good health. The input for sequencing was peripheral blood, taken on day 0 of AZD1222 vaccination. Rearrangement joined TRBV11-1 to TRBJ1-1; no confident D gene assignment can be made. CDR3 protein: CASSLGQVTSEAFF. The DNA sequence is as follows: TGTGCCAGCAGCTTAGGGCAGGTGACCTCTGAAGCTTTCTTT.